This TCR beta chain was identified during a study of cytomegalovirus exposure and HLA in healthy donors. Study observations and caveats: Many donors carried some public TCRs, although rarity characterized most TCR sequences.

Trimming cost V 6 bases and J 3 bases; bases outside gene matches: 12. The CDR3 has 18 residues. CDR1 is WSHSY, CDR2 SAAADI, per germline. The PCR ran on 60 Vbeta and 13 Jbeta primers. Clones were read by immunoSEQ multiplex PCR, and TCRdb kept only the in-frame ones, dropping some. The sample has about 140,000 clones; roughly 77% are singletons. Remarks on this clone: Its antigen is not known.

V and J are TRBV10-2 and TRBJ2-1; 12 bases fit TRBD2. The clonotype was recovered from a female donor in good health and CMV-seronegative. The sequenced sample consisted of PBMCs. This CDR3 is CASSPLTSGGSYYNEQFF. CDR3 nucleotide sequence: TGCGCCAGCAGCCCGTTGACTAGCGGGGGTTCATACTACAATGAGCAGTTCTTC.